These T cell receptor beta chains were read from a single sample in a study of blood T cell repertoires in COVID-19. TCRdb's copy holds only in-frame clones and misses some; the assay was immunoSEQ multiplex PCR. The profile shows over 130,000 clones, about 83% of them singletons. The source material was peripheral blood. The receptors stem from a man aged 25 to 45 with COVID-19, enrolled during active disease. The conserved cysteine and the conserved F or W are not part of the CDR3 here. Only part of the rows carry a size: once, few, many, or a class if the clone is expanded.

clone size,V gene,J gene,CDR3 length,CDR3 protein
.,TRBV19,TRBJ2-7,16,ASSPMGQASGRNDEQY
few,TRBV10-3,TRBJ1-2,13,AISEPDSPLRGYT
.,TRBV28,TRBJ1-5,12,ASSLAAVYQPQH
.,TRBV5-8,TRBJ1-5,13,ASSLAEFGNQPQH
.,TRBV6-5,TRBJ2-7,13,ASSRNPGTAYEQY
.,TRBV15,TRBJ2-7,13,ATSSIRRGSYEQY
.,TRBV27,TRBJ1-2,11,ASSWRSNYGYT
.,TRBV28,TRBJ2-3,10,ASSPLRDTQY
.,TRBV11-3,TRBJ1-1,11,ASRGQGNTEAF
.,TRBV9,TRBJ2-5,12,ASSVTQGQETQY
.,TRBV4-1,TRBJ2-5,14,ASSQDRAGGGETQY
.,TRBV7-8,TRBJ2-2,14,ASSLLGRESAGELF
.,TRBV11-2,TRBJ2-7,13,ASSPPGQGAYEQY
few,TRBV5-1,TRBJ1-2,12,ASSLGTGNYGYT
.,TRBV20-1,TRBJ1-1,9,SASEAIEAF
once,TRBV7-2,TRBJ2-4,12,ASAGGQSGNIQY
.,TRBV13,TRBJ2-1,15,ASSGRLAGGPYNEQF
.,TRBV30,TRBJ1-1,11,AFNRDRNTEAF
.,TRBV9,TRBJ2-2,16,ASSVGASGRSNTGELF
.,TRBV19,TRBJ2-7,11,ASTPEGKYEQY
.,TRBV19,TRBJ1-2,11,ASTTGQYYGYT
.,TRBV10-3,TRBJ2-3,13,AISDPSGSTDTQY
.,TRBV2,TRBJ1-4,12,ASKGDRFNEKLF
.,TRBV2,TRBJ1-2,12,ASKDRGFIFGYT
.,TRBV4-1,TRBJ1-5,17,ASSQPSSQGQYSNQPQH
.,TRBV28,TRBJ2-3,15,ASREWTSGSGSDTQY
.,TRBV15,TRBJ1-2,10,ATSRDAAGYT
once,TRBV28,TRBJ2-2,13,ASSQGGVGTGELF
.,TRBV5-6,TRBJ2-1,11,ASSLDSRLEQF
.,TRBV19,TRBJ1-1,12,ASSVAGGGTEAF
.,TRBV10-2,TRBJ2-3,11,ASMGQSTDTQY
.,TRBV2,TRBJ1-2,13,ASSAISTPSYGYT
.,TRBV4-1,TRBJ1-5,12,ASSQDSSNQPQH
.,TRBV19,TRBJ1-1,10,ASSIRGPEAF
.,TRBV4-1,TRBJ2-5,11,ASSLMGGETQY
.,TRBV25-1,TRBJ2-3,15,ASSEPLAGPNTDTQY
.,TRBV28,TRBJ2-7,12,ASSIAGNGYEQY
.,TRBV11-2,TRBJ2-1,14,ASSLEPGVAKNEQF
.,TRBV11-2,TRBJ1-4,14,ASSLEGFLPGEKLF
.,TRBV19,TRBJ2-5,12,ASSPRTGGLTQY
.,TRBV5-6,TRBJ1-6,13,ASSFTDSRNSPLH
.,TRBV27,TRBJ1-2,15,ASSFATGPRDRGGYT
.,TRBV2,TRBJ1-1,13,ASSEARPQGAQAF
.,TRBV6-2/TRBV6-3,TRBJ2-7,14,ASSYTTGGISYEQY
.,TRBV6-5,TRBJ2-7,11,ASTYYRENEQY
.,TRBV18,TRBJ2-5,10,ASSLAQETQY
.,TRBV28,TRBJ2-1,12,ASSLFDSSNEQF
.,TRBV18,TRBJ1-5,10,ASSPGEGPQH
.,TRBV28,TRBJ1-3,11,ASTQGRGNTIY
once,TRBV9,TRBJ2-3,12,ASSTLADTDTQY
.,TRBV20-1,TRBJ2-2,11,SASSGVTGELF
.,TRBV2,TRBJ2-7,14,ASSDGLGTASYEQY
.,TRBV9,TRBJ2-1,11,ASSVGLAPEQF
.,TRBV30,TRBJ2-7,12,AWTRTPSSYEQY
.,TRBV19,TRBJ1-5,13,ASSPRGGRNQPQH